This T cell receptor (beta chain) was profiled in a study of response to subunit inactivated influenza vaccine. General observations from the study: Authors suggested that a seasonal influenza vaccination recruits few new T cells each time.

This clonotype appeared many times. Its antigen is still unknown. Using its own MiXCR run on the RT-PCR reads, TCRdb lists one record per CDR3 protein. The table shows fewer than 600,000 distinct CDR3 sequences, with 6% to 9% occurring only once. Germline CDR1 SGHKS, CDR2 YYEKEE (reference sequence). The junction had 12 bases not matched to a gene; V was cut back by 1 base and J by 11 bases. This CDR3 has 16 amino acids. The rearrangement joins TRBV5-5 to TRBJ2-3, with TRBD1 matching 11 bases. This clonotype was sampled from a man aged 50 to 75 who received an inactivated influenza vaccine. This specimen consisted of PBMCs from blood, obtained 23 months after vaccination. This chain's CDR3 is CASSLTGTGGIVKQYF. The DNA of the CDR3 is TGTGCCAGCAGCTTGACCGGGACAGGGGGTATCGTTAAGCAGTATTTT.